This T cell receptor (beta chain) emerged from a study of T cell responses to AZD1222 COVID-19 vaccine. V gave up 3 bases and J gave up 8 bases; unmatched junction bases: 10. This CDR3 spans 15 amino acids. Germline CDR1 is SEHNR and CDR2 is FQNEAQ (reference sequence). The method was immunoSEQ multiplex PCR; TCRdb's version includes in-frame clones alone and lacks a portion of them. The table has about 200,000 clones, about 86% seen once. The V call is TRBV7-9, the J call TRBJ2-1; TRBD2 aligns across 7 bases. The sample consisted of peripheral blood, taken on day 0 of AZD1222 vaccination. This receptor was identified in an adult in good health. The CDR3 DNA follows: TGTGCCAGCAGCTTCGTAGAGGCGGGGAGGGATGAGCAGTTCTTC. Amino acids: CASSFVEAGRDEQFF. Looking up the rest from reference TRBV7-9 and TRBJ2-1 gives the full variable domain: DTGVSQNPRHKITKRGQNVTFRCDPISEHNRLYWYRQTLGQGPEFLTYFQNEAQLEKSRLLSDRFSAERPKGSFSTLEIQRTEQGDSAMYLCASSFVEAGRDEQFFGPGTRLTVL.